The 5 T cell receptor beta chains listed next were all sequenced from one sample in a study of T cell responses to AZD1222 COVID-19 vaccine. Measured with immunoSEQ multiplex PCR; TCRdb has only the in-frame clones, and not every one. The table lists fewer than 200,000 clones, roughly 88% of them singletons. The sample was peripheral blood, taken 28 days after the second AZD1222 dose. The receptors shown here come from an adult who received the AZD1222 COVID-19 vaccine.

This chain links TRBV24-1 with TRBJ1-1; a weak D match, TRBD1 (6 bases). Trimming stripped 3 bases from V and 5 bases from J, with 18 bases between. Germline V gene data show CDR1 as KGHDR and CDR2 as SFDVKD. This CDR3 comprises 16 residues. The CDR3 region is CATSDGAGGAGTEAFF. As DNA, the CDR3 is TGTGCCACCAGTGATGGTGCGGGGGGCGCAGGAACTGAAGCTTTCTTT.

The chain links TRBV5-1 to TRBJ2-7; no reliable D call. Trimming pared 0 bases from V and 2 bases from J, leaving 12 bases between. Germline-derived CDR1 and CDR2 are SGHRS and YFSETQ. This CDR3 is 15 amino acids long. The CDR3 loop reads CASSLVRFRTYEQYF. The DNA of the CDR3 is TGCGCCAGCAGCTTGGTCCGGTTTCGAACCTACGAGCAGTACTTC.

The gene calls are TRBV7-6 and TRBJ1-2; 9 bases are shared with TRBD1. The CDR3 totals 15 residues. Trimming took 5 bases from V and 4 from J; bases not matched to a gene: 8. Germline V gene data show CDR1 as SGHVS and CDR2 as FNYEAQ. CDR3 bases: TGTGCCAGCAGCCGTGAACAGGGGGCCTTCTATGGCTACACCTTC. This sequence encodes CASSREQGAFYGYTF. Full variable domain (remainder filled in from reference TRBV7-6 and TRBJ1-2): GAGVSQSPRYKVTKRGQDVALRCDPISGHVSLYWYRQALGQGPEFLTYFNYEAQQDKSGLPNDRFSAERPEGSISTLTIQRTEQRDSAMYRCASSREQGAFYGYTFGSGTRLTVV.

This clone was seen just once. The chain is built from TRBV7-5 and TRBJ2-7; TRBD2, the table's D call, lacks a check against the DNA. TRBV7-5 corresponds to a pseudogene. CDR3 length: 15 residues. The CDR3 DNA reads as TGTGCCACAAACTTTAGCGGGGGGCGCCTCTACGAGCAGTACTTC. It encodes CATNFSGGRLYEQYF.

The chain carries TRBV5-1 and TRBJ2-1, with 15 bases fitting TRBD2. The CDR3 totals 15 residues. J gave up 9 bases and V 3 bases, and 4 bases lay outside the gene matches. Germline V lookup: CDR1 SGHRS, CDR2 YFSETQ. CDR3 nucleotides: TGCGCCAGCAGCTCGCGGACTAGCGGGGGGGGTGAGCAGTTCTTC. Its translation is CASSSRTSGGGEQFF.